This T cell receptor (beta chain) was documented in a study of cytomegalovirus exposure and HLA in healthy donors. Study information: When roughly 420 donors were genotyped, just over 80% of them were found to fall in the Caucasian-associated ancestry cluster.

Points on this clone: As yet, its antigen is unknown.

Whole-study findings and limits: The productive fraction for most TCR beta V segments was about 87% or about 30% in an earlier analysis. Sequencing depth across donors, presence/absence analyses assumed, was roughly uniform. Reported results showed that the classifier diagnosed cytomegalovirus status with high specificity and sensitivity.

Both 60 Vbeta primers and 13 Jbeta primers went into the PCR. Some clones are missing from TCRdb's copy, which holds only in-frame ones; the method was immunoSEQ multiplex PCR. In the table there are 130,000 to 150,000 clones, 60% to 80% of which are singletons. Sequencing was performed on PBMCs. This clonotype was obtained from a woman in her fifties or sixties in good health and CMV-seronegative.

The CDR3 loop reads CASSRGTGEVFEQYF. CDR3 bases: TGCGCCAGCAGCCGCGGGACAGGGGAAGTTTTCGAGCAGTACTTC. The chain uses TRBV5-1 and TRBJ2-7; TRBD1 aligns across 10 bases. The CDR3 consists of 15 residues. Germline CDR1 reads SGHRS; CDR2 reads YFSETQ. J gave up 6 bases and V 4 bases, and 10 bases lay outside the gene matches. Together with reference TRBV5-1 and TRBJ2-7, the CDR3 gives the full variable domain: KAGVTQTPRYLIKTRGQQVTLSCSPISGHRSVSWYQQTPGQGLQFLFEYFSETQRNKGNFPGRFSGRQFSNSRSEMNVSTLELGDSALYLCASSRGTGEVFEQYFGPGTRLTVT.